This entry is about one TCR beta chain. Its antigen is not known. The data are from a study of T cells after yellow fever vaccination. Template switching by 5'RACE produced TCR cDNA, adding a universal primer site and UMIs. One entry per CDR3 protein, called by TCRdb with MiXCR from the 5' RACE reads. The table records a few hundred thousand distinct CDR3 sequences, 4.1% of them present only once. Germline trimming cut 1 base from V and 3 bases from J; bases unmatched to any gene: 6. The germline V gene encodes CDR1 MGHRA and CDR2 YSYEKL. This CDR3 comprises 15 residues. Study-wide results and limits: The CD4 compartment and the CD8 compartment contained a small share of clonotypes in common. Post-booster repertoires contained most primary-vaccination clones again (roughly 97% CD4, 88% CD8). The secondary T-cell response peaked on day 5, not day 15, but was weaker.

The chain carries TRBV4-1 and TRBJ2-7; TRBD2 matches at 7 bases. Sequencing used PBMCs, obtained 5 days after the yellow fever booster vaccination. This clonotype was obtained from a man aged 18 to 35 who received the YFV17D yellow fever vaccine. This CDR3 reads CASSQGGGMSYEQYF. The CDR3 region has the DNA TGCGCCAGCAGCCAAGGGGGGGGGATGAGCTACGAGCAGTACTTC.